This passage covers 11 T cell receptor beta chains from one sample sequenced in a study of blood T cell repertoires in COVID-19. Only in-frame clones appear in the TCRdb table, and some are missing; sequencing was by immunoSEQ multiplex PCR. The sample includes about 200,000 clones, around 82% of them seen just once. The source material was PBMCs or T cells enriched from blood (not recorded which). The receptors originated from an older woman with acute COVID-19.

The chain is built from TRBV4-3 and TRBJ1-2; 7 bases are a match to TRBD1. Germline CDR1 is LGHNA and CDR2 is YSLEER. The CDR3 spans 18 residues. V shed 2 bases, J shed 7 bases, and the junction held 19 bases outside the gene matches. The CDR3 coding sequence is TGCGCCAGCAGCCAAACAACAGGGGTCTTACGGGATGTGCGTGGCTACACCTTC. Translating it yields CASSQTTGVLRDVRGYTF.

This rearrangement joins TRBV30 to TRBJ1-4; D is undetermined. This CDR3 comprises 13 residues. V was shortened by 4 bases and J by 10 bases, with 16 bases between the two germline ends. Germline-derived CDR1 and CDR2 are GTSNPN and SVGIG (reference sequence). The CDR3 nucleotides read TGTGCCTGGACAAGGAGGTCTAAGGGAAAACTGTTTTTT. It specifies CAWTRRSKGKLFF.

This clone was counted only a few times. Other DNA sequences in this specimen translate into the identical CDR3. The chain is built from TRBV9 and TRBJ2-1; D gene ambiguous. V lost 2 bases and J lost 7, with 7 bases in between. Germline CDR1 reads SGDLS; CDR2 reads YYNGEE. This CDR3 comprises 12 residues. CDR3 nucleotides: TGTGCCAGCAGCGTCGGAGAGAATGAGCAGTTCTTC. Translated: CASSVGENEQFF.

Written as DNA, the CDR3 is TGTGCCAGCAGCTTAAACATCCCGGCGGAGCCCCAGCATTTT. Residues: CASSLNIPAEPQHF. V usage is TRBV7-9 and J usage is TRBJ1-5; no definite D call. The V gene lost 2 bases and the J gene lost 8 bases, with 13 bases spanning the gap. Per the germline V gene, CDR1 is SEHNR and CDR2 is FQNEAQ (reference sequence). The CDR3 totals 14 residues.

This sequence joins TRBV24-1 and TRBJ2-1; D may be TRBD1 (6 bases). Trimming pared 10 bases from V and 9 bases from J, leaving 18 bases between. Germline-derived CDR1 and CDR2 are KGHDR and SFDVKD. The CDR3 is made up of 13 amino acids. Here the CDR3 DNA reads TGTGCCACTGGCTTAAGGGGGTTAGGTGAGCAGTTCTTC. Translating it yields CATGLRGLGEQFF.

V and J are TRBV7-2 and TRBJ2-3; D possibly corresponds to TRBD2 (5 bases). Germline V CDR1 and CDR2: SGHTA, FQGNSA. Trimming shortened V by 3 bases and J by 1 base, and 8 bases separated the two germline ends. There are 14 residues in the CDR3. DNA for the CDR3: TGTGCCAGCAGCTTGGGAGCAGGCACAGATACGCAGTATTTT. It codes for CASSLGAGTDTQYF.

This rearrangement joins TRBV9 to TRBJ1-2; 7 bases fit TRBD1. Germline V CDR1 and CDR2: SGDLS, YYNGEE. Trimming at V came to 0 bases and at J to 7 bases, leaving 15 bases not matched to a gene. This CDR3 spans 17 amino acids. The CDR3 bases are TGTGCCAGCAGCGTAGATCTTACTTGGCAGGGGGACAGTGGCTACACCTTC. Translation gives CASSVDLTWQGDSGYTF.

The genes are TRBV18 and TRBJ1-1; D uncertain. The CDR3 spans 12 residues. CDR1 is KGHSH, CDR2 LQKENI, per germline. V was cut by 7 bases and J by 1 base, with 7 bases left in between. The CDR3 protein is CASLEGNTEAFF. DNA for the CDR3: TGTGCCAGCTTAGAGGGGAACACTGAAGCTTTCTTT.

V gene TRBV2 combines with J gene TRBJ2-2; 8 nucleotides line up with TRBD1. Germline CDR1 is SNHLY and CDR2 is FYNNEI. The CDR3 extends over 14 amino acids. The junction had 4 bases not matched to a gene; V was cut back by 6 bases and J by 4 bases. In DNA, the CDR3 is TGTGCCAGCAGCGCCGACAGGGGCACCGGGGAGCTGTTTTTT. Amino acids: CASSADRGTGELFF.

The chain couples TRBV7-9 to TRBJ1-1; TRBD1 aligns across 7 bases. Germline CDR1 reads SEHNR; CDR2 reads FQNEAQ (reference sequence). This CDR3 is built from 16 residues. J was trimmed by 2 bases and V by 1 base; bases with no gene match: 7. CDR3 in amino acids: CASSLGVQGVNTEAFF. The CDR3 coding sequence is TGTGCCAGCAGCTTAGGAGTTCAGGGGGTTAACACTGAAGCTTTCTTT.

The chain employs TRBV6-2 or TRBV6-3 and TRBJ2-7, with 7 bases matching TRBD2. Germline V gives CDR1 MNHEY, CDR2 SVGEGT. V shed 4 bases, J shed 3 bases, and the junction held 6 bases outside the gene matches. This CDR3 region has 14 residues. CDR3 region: CASSFLRTSYEQYV. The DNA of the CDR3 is TGTGCCAGCAGTTTCCTCAGGACTAGCTACGAGCAGTACGTC.